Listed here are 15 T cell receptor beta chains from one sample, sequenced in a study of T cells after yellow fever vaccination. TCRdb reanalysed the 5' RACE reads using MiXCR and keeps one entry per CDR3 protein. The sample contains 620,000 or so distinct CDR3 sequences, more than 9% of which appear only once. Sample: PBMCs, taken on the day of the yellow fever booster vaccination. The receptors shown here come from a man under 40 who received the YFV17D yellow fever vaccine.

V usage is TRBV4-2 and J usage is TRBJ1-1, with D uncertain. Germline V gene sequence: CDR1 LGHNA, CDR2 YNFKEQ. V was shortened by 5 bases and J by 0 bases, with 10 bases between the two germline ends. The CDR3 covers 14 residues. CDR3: CASSEIQMNTEAFF. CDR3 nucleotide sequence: TGTGCCAGCAGCGAGATCCAAATGAACACTGAAGCTTTCTTT.

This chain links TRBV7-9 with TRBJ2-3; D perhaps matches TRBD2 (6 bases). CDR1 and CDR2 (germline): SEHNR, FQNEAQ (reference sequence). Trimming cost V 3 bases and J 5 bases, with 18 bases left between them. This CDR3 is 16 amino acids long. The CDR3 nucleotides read TGTGCCAGCAGCTTTACAGTTCGGGAGCGTGGAGATACGCAGTATTTT. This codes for CASSFTVRERGDTQYF.

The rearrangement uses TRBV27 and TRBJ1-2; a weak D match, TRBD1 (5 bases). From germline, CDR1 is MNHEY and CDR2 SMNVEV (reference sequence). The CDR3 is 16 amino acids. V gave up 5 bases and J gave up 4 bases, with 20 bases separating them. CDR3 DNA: TGTGCCAGCAGTCAATACAGCGGGGCGAGCCTCTATGGCTACACCTTC. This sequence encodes CASSQYSGASLYGYTF.

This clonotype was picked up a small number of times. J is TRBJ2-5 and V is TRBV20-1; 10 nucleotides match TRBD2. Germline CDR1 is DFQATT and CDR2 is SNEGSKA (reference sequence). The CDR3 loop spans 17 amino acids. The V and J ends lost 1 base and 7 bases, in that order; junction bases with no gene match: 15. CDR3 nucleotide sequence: TGCAGTGCTAGAGCACTGATCACGGGACTAGCGACTGGGACCCAGTACTTC. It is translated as CSARALITGLATGTQYF.

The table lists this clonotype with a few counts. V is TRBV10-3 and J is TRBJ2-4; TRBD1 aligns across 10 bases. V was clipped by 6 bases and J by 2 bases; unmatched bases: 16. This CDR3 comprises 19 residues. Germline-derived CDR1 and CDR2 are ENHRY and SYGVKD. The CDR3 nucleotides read TGTGCCATCAGCGCTGGGACAGGGGTACGAAGTGGGACCAAAAACATTCAGTACTTC. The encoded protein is CAISAGTGVRSGTKNIQYF.

Written as DNA, the CDR3 is TGTGCCAGCACCCCGGGACAGGGAGCCGATACGCAGTATTTT. Translated, it gives CASTPGQGADTQYF. The J gene is TRBJ2-3, the V gene TRBV3-1; 9 bases align to TRBD1. V gave up 7 bases and J gave up 6 bases; unmatched junction bases: 8. The length of the CDR3 is 14 residues. Germline values: CDR1 LGHDT, CDR2 YNNKEL (reference sequence).

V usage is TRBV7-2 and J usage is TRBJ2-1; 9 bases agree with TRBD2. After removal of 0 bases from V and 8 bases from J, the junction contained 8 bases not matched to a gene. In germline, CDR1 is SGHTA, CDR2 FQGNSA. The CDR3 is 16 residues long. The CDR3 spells CASSLAGASGIDEQFF. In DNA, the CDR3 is TGTGCCAGCAGCTTAGCCGGGGCTAGCGGGATCGATGAGCAGTTCTTC.

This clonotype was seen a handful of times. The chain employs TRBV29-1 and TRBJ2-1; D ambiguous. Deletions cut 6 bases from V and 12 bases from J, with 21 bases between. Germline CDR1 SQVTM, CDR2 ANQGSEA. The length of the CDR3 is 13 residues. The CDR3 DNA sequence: TGCAGCGTCGCTTCAGCGTCTATATCTTGGCAGTTCTTC. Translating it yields CSVASASISWQFF.

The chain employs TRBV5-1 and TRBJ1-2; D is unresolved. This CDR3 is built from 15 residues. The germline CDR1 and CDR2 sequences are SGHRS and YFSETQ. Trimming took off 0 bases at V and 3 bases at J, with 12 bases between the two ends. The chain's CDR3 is CASSLAGPPDYGYTF. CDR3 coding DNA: TGCGCCAGCAGCTTGGCAGGTCCCCCGGACTATGGCTACACCTTC.

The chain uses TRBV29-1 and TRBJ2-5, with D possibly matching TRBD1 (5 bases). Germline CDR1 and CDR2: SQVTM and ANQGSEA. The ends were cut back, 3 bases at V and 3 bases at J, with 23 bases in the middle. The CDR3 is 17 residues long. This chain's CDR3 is CSVETARIVPSKETQYF. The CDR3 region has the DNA TGCAGCGTTGAGACAGCCCGCATTGTCCCCTCTAAAGAGACCCAGTACTTC.

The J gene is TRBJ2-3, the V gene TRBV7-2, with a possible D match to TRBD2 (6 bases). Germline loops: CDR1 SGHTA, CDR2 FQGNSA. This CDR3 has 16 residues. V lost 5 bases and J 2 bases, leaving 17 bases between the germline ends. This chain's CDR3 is CASSLHSGLLTDTQYF. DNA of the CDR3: TGTGCCAGCAGCCTGCACTCGGGACTCCTCACAGATACGCAGTATTTT.

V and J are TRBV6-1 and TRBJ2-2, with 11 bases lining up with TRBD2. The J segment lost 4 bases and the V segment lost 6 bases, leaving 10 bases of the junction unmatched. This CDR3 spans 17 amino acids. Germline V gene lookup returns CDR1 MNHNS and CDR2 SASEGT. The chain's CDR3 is CASREPLTSGITGELFF. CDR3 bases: TGTGCCAGCAGAGAACCTTTGACTAGCGGGATCACCGGGGAGCTGTTTTTT.

CDR3 amino acids: CASSTSQTEGSGPSYEQYF. CDR3 coding DNA: TGTGCCAGCAGCACCTCGCAAACGGAGGGTAGCGGGCCCTCCTACGAGCAGTACTTC. This chain uses TRBV21-1 with TRBJ2-7; the table's TRBD2 call for D was not verified on the DNA. TRBV21-1 is tagged as a pseudogene. The CDR3 runs to 19 residues.

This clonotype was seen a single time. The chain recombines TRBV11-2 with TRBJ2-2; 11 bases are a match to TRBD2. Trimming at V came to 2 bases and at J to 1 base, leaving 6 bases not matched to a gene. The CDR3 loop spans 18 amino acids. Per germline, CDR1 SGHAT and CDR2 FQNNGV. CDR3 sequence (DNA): TGTGCCAGCAGCTTAAAGGCTAGCGGGAGGCTGAACACCGGGGAGCTGTTTTTT. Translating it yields CASSLKASGRLNTGELFF.

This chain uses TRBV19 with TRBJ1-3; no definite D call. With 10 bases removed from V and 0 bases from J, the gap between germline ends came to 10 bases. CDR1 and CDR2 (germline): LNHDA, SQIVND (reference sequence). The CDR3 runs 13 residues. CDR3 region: CATREDSGNTIYF. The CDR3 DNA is TGTGCCACCAGAGAGGACTCTGGAAACACCATATATTTT.